This T cell receptor beta chain was sequenced in a study of Ad26.COV2.S vaccination and SARS-CoV-2 variants. Study-wide points: Measurements of TCR breadth and depth may have given underestimates of the total T cell responses. For non-spike TCRs, breadth in vaccine recipients resembled that in placebo recipients. Following vaccination, spike-specific CD8+ and CD4+ T cell responses reportedly exhibited substantial breadth.

The treatment denotes: around 19 received Ad26.COV2.S at low or high dose, single or two shots; 5 received placebo; per-sample allocation not given. Samples came from day 63 after the first vaccine or placebo injection. An adult aged 18-55 years in Boston served as the donor. Here immunoSEQ multiplex PCR was the method, and the copy in TCRdb shows in-frame clones only, minus some. The sample carries about 680,000 clones, around 89% recorded once. Regarding this clone: The antigen remains unidentified. This same CDR3 is encoded by further DNA sequences in the sample.

Looked up from germline, CDR1 is SGHTA and CDR2 is FQGNSA. The V end lost 1 base, the J end lost 4 bases, and 7 bases lay between the germline ends. The CDR3 sequence is 13 residues long. The sequencing here drew on peripheral blood, taken in a trial of Ad26.COV2.S vaccine versus placebo. The TCR originated in a person between 18 and 60 years old who received the Ad26.COV2.S COVID-19 vaccine or a placebo. V and J are TRBV7-2 and TRBJ2-5, with D possibly TRBD1 on 6 matching bases. CDR3 protein: CASSLVGAETQYF. The CDR3 DNA is TGTGCCAGCAGCTTAGTGGGGGCAGAGACCCAGTACTTC. The whole variable domain, filled in from reference TRBV7-2 and TRBJ2-5, reads GAGVSQSPSNKVTEKGKDVELRCDPISGHTALYWYRQSLGQGLEFLIYFQGNSAPDKSGLPSDRFSAERTGGSVSTLTIQRTQQEDSAVYLCASSLVGAETQYFGPGTRLLVL.